A selection of T cell receptor beta chains follows, all from one sample in a study of blood T cell repertoires in COVID-19. The method was immunoSEQ multiplex PCR; TCRdb's version includes in-frame clones alone and lacks a portion of them. The profile shows about 130,000 clones, over 75% of them singletons. Input material: peripheral blood. The origin of the receptors is a man aged 40-50 years with active or convalescent COVID-19. CDR3s include the opening cysteine and the closing phenylalanine or tryptophan. Fields, in order: V gene, J gene, clone size, D gene, CDR3 DNA, CDR3 protein. D genes are given only for firm matches. Clone size is not always given. Where it is, it says once, few, many or a class for expanded clones.

>TRBV5-4|TRBJ1-1|NA|TRBD1
TGTGCCAGCAGCTTAGATCGGGACAGTTTCAACACTGAAGCTTTCTTT
CASSLDRDSFNTEAFF
>TRBV27|TRBJ2-7|few|NA
TGTGCCAGCAGCAACGGCTACGAGCAGTACTTC
CASSNGYEQYF
>TRBV5-6|TRBJ1-2|NA|NA
TGTGCCAGCAGCTTGGGGCTCCTTACCGTGAACTATGGCTACACCTTC
CASSLGLLTVNYGYTF
>TRBV6-5|TRBJ2-3|NA|TRBD2
TGTGCCAGCAACCTAGCGGGGGGTAGCACAGATACGCAGTATTTT
CASNLAGGSTDTQYF
>TRBV6-5|TRBJ1-6|many|NA
TGTGCCAGCAACCCCAGGGGACCTTCACCCCTCCACTTT
CASNPRGPSPLHF
>TRBV3-1/TRBV3-2|TRBJ1-1|NA|TRBD1
TGTGCCAGCAGCCCCGGAGAGGGACAGAGGAACACTGAAGCTTTCTTT
CASSPGEGQRNTEAFF
>TRBV18|TRBJ1-5|few|NA
TGTGCCAGCTCACCTTTTCATAATCAGCCCCAGCATTTT
CASSPFHNQPQHF
>TRBV7-3|TRBJ2-3|NA|NA
TGTGCCAGCAGCCCAGACAGGAGCACAGATACGCAGTATTTT
CASSPDRSTDTQYF
>TRBV29-1|TRBJ2-3|NA|NA
TGCAGCGCCGGGGGACTCACAGATACGCAGTATTTT
CSAGGLTDTQYF
>TRBV7-2|TRBJ2-1|NA|NA
TGTGCCAGCAGCCTAGTCGGGGGGCCTGGGAATGAGCAGTTCTTC
CASSLVGGPGNEQFF
>TRBV6-1|TRBJ2-3|NA|TRBD2
TGTGCCAGCAGTGAGACTAGCGGGGGCCCAGATACGCAGTATTTT
CASSETSGGPDTQYF
>TRBV14|TRBJ2-7|NA|TRBD1
TGTGCCAGCAGCCAAGGGCTCAGGGGGCTAAACGAGCAGTACTTC
CASSQGLRGLNEQYF
>TRBV11-2|TRBJ2-7|NA|NA
TGTGCCAGCAGCGTCGACTTCTACGAGCAGTACTTC
CASSVDFYEQYF
>TRBV7-2|TRBJ1-6|once|NA
TGTGCCAGCAGCTTACGAGTGTTGGATAATTCACCCCTCCACTTT
CASSLRVLDNSPLHF